These T cell receptor beta chains were read from a single sample in a study of blood T cell repertoires in COVID-19. Profiling relied on immunoSEQ multiplex PCR, and the TCRdb table lists in-frame clones only, not all of them. The sample includes some 110,000 clones, about 86% of them seen just once. Sequenced sample: peripheral blood. These receptors were taken from a man between 65 and 79 years old who had recovered from COVID-19. Both conserved end residues are part of each CDR3. A D gene is named only where the DNA matches it firmly. Size tells how often a clone was seen (once, few, many) or the class of an expanded clone, and some rows leave it out.

TRBD1	TRBJ1-1	-	TRBV10-3	TGTGCCATCAGGGGACAGGGGGCAAATGAAGCTTTCTTT	CAIRGQGANEAFF
TRBD1	TRBJ1-6	-	TRBV3-1/TRBV3-2	TGTGCCAGCAGCCAGCCAGGGGGGAATAATTCACCCCTCCACTTT	CASSQPGGNNSPLHF
TRBD2	TRBJ2-3	-	TRBV29-1	TGCAGCGTTGAACCAGCGGGGAGCACAGATACGCAGTATTTT	CSVEPAGSTDTQYF
-	TRBJ2-5	-	TRBV5-4	TGTGCCAGCAGCATGGCCTCGCGGACAGAGGAGACCCAGTACTTC	CASSMASRTEETQYF
-	TRBJ1-2	once	TRBV28	TGTGCCAGCATCACTGGGGGGGGAATCGTTGGCTATGGCTACACCTTC	CASITGGGIVGYGYTF
TRBD1	TRBJ1-2	-	TRBV5-1	TGCGCCAGCAGCTGGGGGACAGGAGCTAACTATGGCTACACCTTC	CASSWGTGANYGYTF
TRBD1	TRBJ2-3	-	TRBV24-1	TGTGCCACCAGATACTCCGGACAGGGGGAAACAGATACGCAGTATTTT	CATRYSGQGETDTQYF
-	TRBJ2-3	once	TRBV10-3	TGTGCCATCAGTGAAACAGGGAGTCAGTCAGATACGCAGTATTTT	CAISETGSQSDTQYF
TRBD1	TRBJ1-6	-	TRBV5-1	TGCGCCAGCAGCCCCCAGGGACAGTCTAATTCACCCCTCCACTTT	CASSPQGQSNSPLHF
-	TRBJ2-7	-	TRBV28	TGTGCCAGCAGTTTATGGGGCAGGGGAACCTACGAGCAGTACTTC	CASSLWGRGTYEQYF
-	TRBJ1-2	-	TRBV24-1	TGTGCCACCAGTTTTTCAGGGTTTGGCTACACCTTC	CATSFSGFGYTF
-	TRBJ2-1	few	TRBV5-6	TGTGCCAGCAGCCTGGGCACCGGGAGCTCCTACAATGAGCAGTTCTTC	CASSLGTGSSYNEQFF
TRBD2	TRBJ2-1	once	TRBV6-5	TGTGCCAGCAGTTCTAGCGGGGGGCTCTACAATGAGCAGTTCTTC	CASSSSGGLYNEQFF
-	TRBJ2-2	few	TRBV7-6	TGTGCCAGCAGCTTTTACGGGGAGCTGTTTTTT	CASSFYGELFF
-	TRBJ2-5	-	TRBV7-3	TGTGCCAGCAGCTTACGCGGTACGGGGCAAGAGACCCAGTACTTC	CASSLRGTGQETQYF
TRBD1	TRBJ1-2	-	TRBV3-1/TRBV3-2	TGTGCCAGCAGCCAGGACAGGGGCCTTTATGGCTACACCTTC	CASSQDRGLYGYTF
TRBD1	TRBJ2-7	-	TRBV10-3	TGTGCCATCGGATCAGGGGGCGAGCAGTACTTC	CAIGSGGEQYF
-	TRBJ1-1	once	TRBV2	TGTGCCAGCACCTTAACAGTGTTATTT	CASTLTVLF
-	TRBJ2-5	-	TRBV28	TGTGCCAGCTTCCGGGCTAGCCGGGAGACCCAGTACTTC	CASFRASRETQYF
-	TRBJ1-5	-	TRBV7-8	TGTGCCAGCAGCTTAGCCCAGGTTAATAGCAATCAGCCCCAGCATTTT	CASSLAQVNSNQPQHF
TRBD1	TRBJ1-2	-	TRBV27	TGTGCCAGCAAGTCCGGACAGGGGAGTGGCGGCTACACCTTC	CASKSGQGSGGYTF
-	TRBJ1-1	-	TRBV7-2	TGTGCCAGCCGCCGACAGGAGAACACTGAAGCTTTCTTT	CASRRQENTEAFF
-	TRBJ1-5	-	TRBV7-2	TGTGCCAGCAGCTTAGCCAGGGAAGATCAGCCCCAGCATTTT	CASSLAREDQPQHF
-	TRBJ1-4	-	TRBV5-1	TGCGCCAGCAGCGTTGGGACATTTGAAAAACTGTTTTTT	CASSVGTFEKLFF
-	TRBJ2-3	-	TRBV19	TGTGCCAGTAGCCCCTCCCTAGTCGGCGCGGGGGATACGCAGTATTTT	CASSPSLVGAGDTQYF
TRBD2	TRBJ2-3	-	TRBV4-1	TGCGCCAGCAGCCAAGTACCCGGGGGTAGCGGGAAAGAGTATTTT	CASSQVPGGSGKEYF
-	TRBJ1-1	-	TRBV20-1	TGCAGTGGGCTCGGGGACACTGAAGCTTTCTTT	CSGLGDTEAFF
TRBD2	TRBJ2-3	-	TRBV6-2/TRBV6-3	TGTGCCAGCAGTTACCAGCGGGAAAAGCCAGATACGCAGTATTTT	CASSYQREKPDTQYF
TRBD2	TRBJ2-3	-	TRBV5-1	TGCGCCAGCAGCGACTCGGGAGGTGATACGCAGTATTTT	CASSDSGGDTQYF
TRBD2	TRBJ2-3	-	TRBV10-3	TGTGCCATCAGAACTAGCGGGGCGGGAGATACGCAGTATTTT	CAIRTSGAGDTQYF
TRBD1	TRBJ2-1	-	TRBV11-2	TGTGCCAGCAGCTTCCCTAGGTCCGACAGGGCTCCCTACAATGAGCAGTTCTTC	CASSFPRSDRAPYNEQFF
-	TRBJ1-6	-	TRBV4-2	TGTGCCAGCAGCCGTAGCCCCTCCCGACAAAGGAGCTCAGGGGATAATTCACCCCTCCACTTT	CASSRSPSRQRSSGDNSPLHF